This entry lists 18 T cell receptor beta chains sequenced from one sample in a study of molecular identifiers for immune sequencing clone quantification. TCRdb reanalysed the PCR reads using MiXCR and keeps one entry per CDR3 protein. The table includes roughly 93,000 distinct CDR3 sequences, roughly 20% detected once. The sample consisted of naive CD8+ T cells from blood, with Jurkat cell RNA spiked in. Indicated subset: FACS-sorted CD8+CD4-CCR7+CD45RA+ naive T cells. The receptors here all came from a human donor in good health. Some libraries in this study had Jurkat cell RNA spiked in.

This clonotype was seen many times. The chain is built from TRBV4-1 and TRBJ1-1; D ambiguous. The CDR3 is 15 amino acids. The V end was cut by 4 bases, the J end by 1 base, with 13 bases between. Germline CDR1 and CDR2: MGHRA and YSYEKL. The CDR3 DNA reads TGCGCCAGCAGCCCCCGTTTGGTTCAGAACACTGAAGCTTTCTTT. Translated: CASSPRLVQNTEAFF.

This clonotype was seen ten or more times. The chain joins TRBV5-6 to TRBJ2-7; 8 bases map to TRBD1. Germline CDR1 reads SGHDT; CDR2 reads YYEEEE. Trimming removed 0 bases from V and 3 bases from J; junction bases left unmatched: 8. The CDR3 consists of 16 residues. The CDR3, as DNA: TGTGCCAGCAGCTTGGGGACAGGGAACCCCATCTACGAGCAGTACTTC. Translating gives CASSLGTGNPIYEQYF.

This clonotype was counted at least ten times. This chain uses TRBV7-9 with TRBJ1-5, with unresolved D. V was clipped by 1 base and J by 0 bases, with 7 bases between them. This CDR3 contains 15 residues. From germline, CDR1 is SEHNR and CDR2 FQNEAQ (reference sequence). The CDR3 sequence is CASSLEQSSNQPQHF. The CDR3 nucleotides are TGTGCCAGCAGCTTAGAACAGTCTAGCAATCAGCCCCAGCATTTT. The full variable domain, in which reference TRBV7-9 and TRBJ1-5 provide the parts outside the CDR3, is DTGVSQNPRHKITKRGQNVTFRCDPISEHNRLYWYRQTLGQGPEFLTYFQNEAQLEKSRLLSDRFSAERPKGSFSTLEIQRTEQGDSAMYLCASSLEQSSNQPQHFGDGTRLSIL.

The V call is TRBV20-1, the J call TRBJ1-2; D possibly corresponds to TRBD1 (6 bases). V was cut by 3 bases and J by 5 bases, with 16 bases left in between. Germline lookup yields CDR1 DFQATT and CDR2 SNEGSKA (reference sequence). The CDR3 length is 14 residues. CDR3 DNA: TGCAGTGCTAGCCTCTTGGGGGGGGCTTATGGCTACACCTTC. Its protein is CSASLLGGAYGYTF.

This clonotype appeared many times. This chain uses TRBV4-1 with TRBJ1-1; 7 nucleotides match TRBD1. V lost 6 bases and J lost 5; bases outside the gene matches: 6. The CDR3 totals 13 residues. Germline CDR1 is MGHRA and CDR2 is YSYEKL. CDR3 in amino acids: CASRRGPMTEAFF. Written as DNA, the CDR3 is TGCGCCAGCAGAAGGGGGCCAATGACTGAAGCTTTCTTT.

Note on this clonotype: This may be a read error: a much more frequent sequence differs by one nucleotide. This sequence joins TRBV5-5 and TRBJ2-1; TRBD2 aligns across 14 bases. CDR1 is SGHKS and CDR2 is YYEKEE in the germline V gene (reference sequence). The CDR3 totals 16 residues. This CDR3 is CVSSLGLAGVSYEQFF. The CDR3 nucleotides are TGTGTCAGCAGCTTGGGACTAGCGGGAGTCTCATATGAGCAGTTCTTC.

The chain has TRBV27 and TRBJ2-2; 8 bases map to TRBD2. Trimming took 8 bases from V and 6 from J; bases not matched to a gene: 11. This CDR3 is built from 15 residues. The germline CDR1 and CDR2 sequences are MNHEY and SMNVEV (reference sequence). The CDR3 spells CASSSGETSAGELFF. The DNA of the CDR3 is TGTGCCAGCTCCAGTGGGGAGACTAGCGCCGGGGAGCTGTTTTTT.

This clonotype came up many times. J is TRBJ2-5 and V is TRBV7-9; 8 bases are shared with TRBD2. The V gene's germline CDR1 is SEHNR and CDR2 FQNEAQ (reference sequence). Germline trimming cut 0 bases from V and 0 bases from J; bases unmatched to any gene: 3. CDR3 size: 16 residues. The CDR3 loop is CASSLAVAGYQETQYF. CDR3 nucleotides: TGTGCCAGCAGCTTAGCGGTAGCGGGGTACCAAGAGACCCAGTACTTC.

This clonotype came up many times. The chain carries TRBV3-1 and TRBJ2-7; no reliable D call. V was shortened by 4 bases and J by 3 bases, with 13 bases between the two germline ends. The CDR3 sequence is 14 residues long. Germline loops: CDR1 LGHDT, CDR2 YNNKEL (reference sequence). The CDR3 spells CASSPFRGSYEQYF. CDR3 DNA: TGTGCCAGCAGCCCCTTTAGAGGTAGCTACGAGCAGTACTTC.

In its sample, this clonotype was seen many times. V is TRBV27 and J is TRBJ2-3, with D possibly matching TRBD2 (6 bases). V was trimmed by 4 bases and J by 1 base, leaving 15 bases between them. The CDR3 length is 16 residues. Germline CDR1 reads MNHEY; CDR2 reads SMNVEV (reference sequence). The CDR3 coding sequence is TGTGCCAGCAGTTGGGGGTTTGGGGAGGGCACAGATACGCAGTATTTT. Translated, it gives CASSWGFGEGTDTQYF.

A word on this clonotype: This may stem from a read error, because a much larger clone lies one nucleotide away. The J gene is TRBJ2-1, the V gene TRBV20-1, with 12 bases aligning to TRBD2. With V trimmed by 5 bases and J by 8 bases, 1 base remained unmatched. This CDR3 is built from 12 residues. In germline, CDR1 is DFQATT, CDR2 SNEGSKA (reference sequence). The CDR3 reads CSAGTSGHEQFF. For the CDR3, the DNA is TGCAGTGCTGGGACTAGCGGGCATGAGCAGTTCTTC.

This clonotype was observed a few times. A much larger clone sits a single nucleotide away, making a read error possible. The chain couples TRBV7-2 to TRBJ1-5; D not certain. The CDR3 has 15 residues. The V gene lost 4 bases and the J gene lost 7 bases, with 17 bases spanning the gap. Looked up from germline, CDR1 is SGHTA and CDR2 is FQGNSA. The CDR3 is CASSSRTERSQPQHF. The CDR3 DNA sequence: TGTGCCAGCAGCTCCCGGACCGAAAGGAGCCAGCCCCAGCATTTT. The whole variable domain, filled in from reference TRBV7-2 and TRBJ1-5, reads GAGVSQSPSNKVTEKGKDVELRCDPISGHTALYWYRQSLGQGLEFLIYFQGNSAPDKSGLPSDRFSAERTGGSVSTLTIQRTQQEDSAVYLCASSSRTERSQPQHFGDGTRLSIL.

A note on this clonotype: A read error may explain this, as a much larger clone is one base away. The rearrangement links TRBV6-5 to TRBJ1-3; D is uncertain. The germline V gene has CDR1 MNHEY and CDR2 SVGAGI. This CDR3 comprises 11 residues. The germline V and J ends were trimmed by 8 bases and 9 bases, with 11 bases remaining between them. The CDR3 loop is CASWTLSTIYF. The DNA of the CDR3 is TGTGCCAGCTGGACGCTGAGCACCATATATTTT.

This clonotype occurred many times. The chain links TRBV27 to TRBJ2-6, with a possible D match to TRBD1 (6 bases). CDR3 size: 18 residues. Germline assignment: CDR1 MNHEY and CDR2 SMNVEV (reference sequence). V gave up 4 bases and J gave up 3 bases, with 19 bases separating them. CDR3 residues: CASSSFRWGLSGANVLTF. For the CDR3, the DNA is TGTGCCAGCAGTTCCTTTCGATGGGGGCTCAGTGGGGCCAACGTCCTGACTTTC.

This clonotype has more than one count but fewer than ten. Given a much more abundant clone one base away, this may be a read error. This CDR3 fails to terminate in the conserved phenylalanine or tryptophan, so it likely reflects a read error. The chain carries TRBV4-3 and TRBJ2-1; possibly TRBD1 for D (6 bases). This CDR3 is built from 13 residues. Germline-derived CDR1 and CDR2 are LGHNA and YSLEER. The germline V and J ends were trimmed by 4 bases and 8 bases, with 12 bases remaining between them. This chain's CDR3 is CASSLHRAYEQFL. DNA for the CDR3: TGCGCCAGCAGCCTCCACAGGGCCTATGAGCAGTTCCTC.

This clonotype was counted at least ten times. The chain couples TRBV12-3 or TRBV12-4 to TRBJ1-5, with D unclear. This CDR3 has 12 residues. Trimming removed 4 bases at V and 7 bases at J, with 8 bases between. The CDR3 here is CASSSGRQPQHF. The CDR3 coding sequence is TGTGCCAGCAGTTCAGGACGGCAGCCCCAGCATTTT.

This clonotype occurred many times. The V call is TRBV29-1, the J call TRBJ1-2, with a possible D match to TRBD1 (5 bases). The CDR3 sequence is 12 residues long. Trimming shortened V by 5 bases and J by 8 bases, and 15 bases separated the two germline ends. CDR1 is SQVTM, CDR2 ANQGSEA, per germline. The CDR3, as DNA: TGCAGCGTTTTACAGGAACCCTTCGGCTACACCTTC. This gives the protein CSVLQEPFGYTF.

Ten or more counts support this clonotype. This chain links TRBV4-1 with TRBJ2-7, with 10 bases identical to TRBD2. The V and J ends lost 2 bases and 2 bases, in that order; junction bases with no gene match: 3. The CDR3 has 15 amino acids. The germline V gene encodes CDR1 MGHRA and CDR2 YSYEKL. The CDR3 bases are TGCGCCAGCAGCCAACTAGCGGGGGCCCCCTACGAGCAGTACTTC. This sequence encodes CASSQLAGAPYEQYF.